This is a list of T cell receptor beta chains from one sample in a study of early T cells in non-severe SARS-CoV-2 infection. MiXCR, run by TCRdb on the 5' RACE reads, gives a single entry per CDR3 protein. The table lists about 110,000 distinct CDR3 sequences, 8.5% to 14% of them singletons. Sequenced input: whole blood. Source of these receptors: an adult who was a healthcare worker with PCR-confirmed SARS-CoV-2 infection or an uninfected control (not recorded which). Each CDR3 is given with its conserved first and last residue. Each record gives: clone size, J gene, D gene, V gene, CDR3 DNA, CDR3 protein. D genes are given only for firm matches. Rows may omit the clone size; those that give it use once, few, many or a size class.

few | TRBJ1-5 | NA | TRBV5-1 | TGCGCCACCAGGCCGGGACCAAATCAGCCCCAGCATTTT | CATRPGPNQPQHF
few | TRBJ2-7 | TRBD1 | TRBV28 | TGTGCCACCCACAACCGAAAACTTGAGACAGGGTCCCCCTACGAGCAGTACTTC | CATHNRKLETGSPYEQYF
few | TRBJ1-2 | NA | TRBV7-9 | TGTGCCAGCAGCCCGGGTCTTCTCCTTAGCTATGGCTACACCTTC | CASSPGLLLSYGYTF
NA | TRBJ2-2 | TRBD2 | TRBV11-2 | TGTGCCAGCAGCCTACCCGTCGGGGGGTTGTCCACCGGGGAGCTGTTTTTT | CASSLPVGGLSTGELFF
many | TRBJ1-1 | TRBD1 | TRBV7-9 | TGTGCCAGCAGCTCCGAGGACAGGGGATCCTTGAAGACTGAAGCTTTCTTT | CASSSEDRGSLKTEAFF
NA | TRBJ2-7 | NA | TRBV7-6 | TGTGCCAGCAGCCCAGCCCCGACTAGGAGCGAGCAGTACTTC | CASSPAPTRSEQYF
few | TRBJ2-5 | NA | TRBV5-4 | TGTGCCAGCAGCTTGGGGGACGCCCAAGAGACCCAGTACTTC | CASSLGDAQETQYF
many | TRBJ2-1 | TRBD1 | TRBV7-6 | TGTGCCAGCAGCATCGGACAGGGGGGCCCTGGTGAGCAGTTCTTC | CASSIGQGGPGEQFF
NA | TRBJ2-3 | NA | TRBV2 | TGTGCCAGCACTTTTGGGCGGGTTGAAAGCACAGATACGCAGTATTTT | CASTFGRVESTDTQYF
many | TRBJ2-1 | TRBD2 | TRBV30 | TGTGCCTGGAGAACCAAGGAGCGGGGTGAGCAGTTCTTC | CAWRTKERGEQFF
NA | TRBJ2-7 | TRBD1 | TRBV28 | TGTGCCAGCAATCCCAGGGGGCCCTACGAGCAGTACTTC | CASNPRGPYEQYF
NA | TRBJ2-7 | TRBD2 | TRBV27 | TGTGCCAGCAGCCGGGCCGGGAGGTACGAGCAGTACTTC | CASSRAGRYEQYF
many | TRBJ2-2 | TRBD2 | TRBV5-1 | TGCGCCAGCAGCCGGCGGGCGGGAGAGAACACCGGGGAGCTGTTTTTT | CASSRRAGENTGELFF
few | TRBJ2-3 | NA | TRBV7-2 | TGTGCCAGCAGCTCCACCCCCTTCTTCGGGGATACGCAGTATTTT | CASSSTPFFGDTQYF
NA | TRBJ1-1 | NA | TRBV18 | TGTGCCAGCTCACCAGCCCAGATTTTGAACACTGAAGCTTTCTTT | CASSPAQILNTEAFF
few | TRBJ1-3 | NA | TRBV28 | TGTGCCAGCAGGGACTCTGGAAACACCATATATTTT | CASRDSGNTIYF
NA | TRBJ2-1 | TRBD2 | TRBV2 | TGTGCCAGGGACAGACTAGCGGGAGCGTCCTACAATGAGCAGTTCTTC | CARDRLAGASYNEQFF
few | TRBJ2-5 | NA | TRBV29-1 | TGCAGCGTTGAAAAGTCGAGGTACCAAGAGACCCAGTACTTC | CSVEKSRYQETQYF
NA | TRBJ1-4 | NA | TRBV6-2/TRBV6-3 | TGTGCCAGCAAGGGCGACCAACTATTTGAAAAACTGTTTTTT | CASKGDQLFEKLFF
many | TRBJ2-7 | NA | TRBV7-6 | TGTGCCAGCAGCCCCTCGGGCTCGGGCGAGCAGTACTTC | CASSPSGSGEQYF
many | TRBJ1-1 | NA | TRBV6-5 | TGTGCCAGCAGTACACAGGGCTCGGCGGCTTTCTTT | CASSTQGSAAFF
NA | TRBJ1-5 | TRBD1 | TRBV7-2 | TGTGCCAGCAGCCGCAGGGGACAGGGGGATCAGCCCCAGCATTTT | CASSRRGQGDQPQHF
many | TRBJ2-7 | NA | TRBV12-3/TRBV12-4 | TGTGCCAGCAGGCTCGGGGGAATCAACGAGCAGTACTTC | CASRLGGINEQYF
many | TRBJ1-5 | NA | TRBV7-6 | TGTGCCAGCAGCTCCCCGGATCAGCCCCAGCATTTT | CASSSPDQPQHF
few | TRBJ2-5 | TRBD1 | TRBV2 | TGTGCCAGCAGTGAAATCGGGACAGCTCTAAAGACCCAGTACTTC | CASSEIGTALKTQYF
medium-sized | TRBJ2-7 | NA | TRBV6-5 | TGTGCCAGCAGTTACTCCAGCGGAGGTATCTACGAGCAGTACTTC | CASSYSSGGIYEQYF
NA | TRBJ1-2 | NA | TRBV6-5 | TGTGCCAGCAGTTATGTTGGCGCGAACTATGGCTACACCTTC | CASSYVGANYGYTF
many | TRBJ2-7 | NA | TRBV18 | TGTGCCAGCTCACCGGGGCAGGGGTCTCGCTACGAGCAGTACTTC | CASSPGQGSRYEQYF